This record concerns one T cell receptor beta chain sequence. This specimen comes from a study of T cell responses to AZD1222 COVID-19 vaccine. Study as a whole: Investigators merged groups given second doses at roughly 4 or roughly 12 weeks.

The CDR3 covers 14 residues. The method was immunoSEQ multiplex PCR; TCRdb's version includes in-frame clones alone and lacks a portion of them. Seen here are about 130,000 clones, 90% observed once, and the top ten hold 6.9%. V is TRBV21-1 and J is TRBJ2-1; TRBD2, the D gene given by the table, was not confirmed from the DNA. TRBV21-1 is an annotated pseudogene. This specimen was peripheral blood, taken on day 0 of AZD1222 vaccination. The receptor was isolated from an adult in good health. CDR3 region: CASSRTREGNEQFF. Written as DNA, the CDR3 is TGTGCCAGCAGCCGGACTCGGGAGGGAAATGAGCAGTTCTTC.